Listed below are T cell receptor beta chains from one sample, sequenced in a study of T cell responses to AZD1222 COVID-19 vaccine. TCRdb's table, derived via immunoSEQ multiplex PCR, lists solely in-frame clones and lacks some. The sample has about 110,000 clones; roughly 87% are singletons. The source was peripheral blood, collected 28 days after the second AZD1222 dose. The receptor set was obtained from an adult who received the AZD1222 COVID-19 vaccine. Both conserved end residues are part of each CDR3. D genes are given only for firm matches. Rows give clone size only sometimes, using once, few, many, or a class for an expanded clone.

TRBD1,TRBJ1-6,TRBV30,.,CAWSVGTGKTPLHF,TGTGCCTGGAGTGTCGGGACAGGGAAGACACCCCTCCACTTT
.,TRBJ1-5,TRBV27,.,CASSPQWIRPNQPQHF,TGTGCCAGCAGCCCACAGTGGATCCGGCCCAATCAGCCCCAGCATTTT
TRBD1,TRBJ1-1,TRBV5-1,.,CASSPGGWDTEAFF,TGCGCCAGCAGCCCAGGGGGGTGGGACACTGAAGCTTTCTTT
.,TRBJ2-5,TRBV5-1,.,CASSLAGSEETQYF,TGCGCCAGCAGCTTGGCGGGCTCTGAGGAGACCCAGTACTTC
TRBD1,TRBJ2-7,TRBV6-6,.,CASSSPDRVSSYEQYF,TGTGCCAGCAGTTCCCCGGACAGGGTAAGCTCCTACGAGCAGTACTTC
.,TRBJ1-1,TRBV18,.,CASSPPGGSGRAFF,TGTGCCAGCTCACCACCGGGGGGGTCCGGAAGGGCTTTCTTT
.,TRBJ1-1,TRBV28,.,CASSSGLGRLNTEAFF,TGTGCCAGCAGTTCGGGTTTGGGTAGGTTGAACACTGAAGCTTTCTTT
.,TRBJ1-5,TRBV12-3/TRBV12-4,.,CASSFRDNQPQHF,TGTGCCAGCAGTTTCAGGGACAATCAGCCCCAGCATTTT
.,TRBJ2-7,TRBV15,once,CATSRDRGQRTGQYF,TGTGCCACCAGCAGAGATCGTGGACAACGCACGGGGCAGTACTTC
TRBD2,TRBJ2-7,TRBV5-1,.,CASSPSGGSSYEQYF,TGCGCCAGCAGCCCGAGCGGGGGAAGCTCCTACGAGCAGTACTTC
TRBD2,TRBJ2-7,TRBV11-2,few,CASRSTGGSYEQYF,TGTGCCAGCAGATCCACGGGGGGCTCCTACGAGCAGTACTTC
.,TRBJ1-3,TRBV9,.,CASSITLSGNTIYF,TGTGCCAGCAGCATAACCCTCTCTGGAAACACCATATATTTT
.,TRBJ2-3,TRBV28,.,CASSTPGRITDTQYF,TGTGCCAGCAGTACTCCGGGACGAATCACAGATACGCAGTATTTT
TRBD1,TRBJ2-7,TRBV5-6,.,CASSLSPGQNYEQYF,TGTGCCAGCAGCTTATCACCGGGACAGAACTACGAGCAGTACTTC
.,TRBJ1-4,TRBV4-3,.,CASSLLDGGNNEKLFF,TGCGCCAGCAGCCTCCTGGACGGAGGGAACAATGAAAAACTGTTTTTT
.,TRBJ2-2,TRBV27,.,CASSLFGPGGTGELFF,TGTGCCAGCAGTTTATTCGGCCCTGGGGGGACCGGGGAGCTGTTTTTT
.,TRBJ2-7,TRBV5-1,.,CASSRDGTYEQYF,TGCGCCAGCAGCAGGGACGGTACCTACGAGCAGTACTTC
TRBD1,TRBJ1-6,TRBV7-2,.,CASSLGTGENSPLHF,TGTGCCAGCAGCTTAGGGACAGGAGAAAATTCACCCCTCCACTTT
.,TRBJ2-6,TRBV30,.,CAWFLDGGSGANVLTF,TGTGCCTGGTTTCTGGACGGAGGCTCTGGGGCCAACGTCCTGACTTTC
TRBD2,TRBJ2-5,TRBV4-2,many,CASSQAGLAGAVGETQYF,TGTGCCAGCAGCCAAGCAGGACTAGCGGGGGCCGTTGGAGAGACCCAGTACTTC
TRBD2,TRBJ2-3,TRBV7-2,once,CASSLLAGGRDTQYF,TGTGCCAGCAGCTTACTGGCGGGGGGGCGGGATACGCAGTATTTT
.,TRBJ1-1,TRBV10-1,few,CASSESSTTEAFF,TGCGCCAGCAGTGAGTCGTCCACCACTGAAGCTTTCTTT
.,TRBJ2-1,TRBV7-9,.,CASSFSWNEQFF,TGTGCCAGCAGCTTTTCGTGGAATGAGCAGTTCTTC
.,TRBJ2-6,TRBV19,.,CASTIGSGANVLTF,TGTGCCAGTACCATCGGGTCTGGGGCCAACGTCCTGACTTTC
TRBD1,TRBJ1-2,TRBV5-6,.,CASSSWTGNYGYTF,TGTGCCAGCAGTTCCTGGACAGGGAACTATGGCTACACCTTC
TRBD1,TRBJ2-7,TRBV6-4,once,CASSDFRDSSYEQYF,TGTGCCAGCAGTGACTTCCGGGACAGCTCCTACGAGCAGTACTTC
.,TRBJ1-5,TRBV6-1,.,CASSEWENQPQHF,TGTGCCAGCAGTGAATGGGAGAATCAGCCCCAGCATTTT
.,TRBJ2-7,TRBV7-9,.,CASSLTPYEQYF,TGTGCCAGCAGCTTAACCCCCTACGAGCAGTACTTC
TRBD2,TRBJ2-5,TRBV6-5,.,CASSYSRSGGTQYF,TGTGCCAGCAGTTACTCGAGAAGCGGGGGGACCCAGTACTTC
.,TRBJ1-1,TRBV12-3/TRBV12-4,.,CASSSTGDTEAFF,TGTGCCAGCAGTTCGACGGGCGACACTGAAGCTTTCTTT
.,TRBJ1-4,TRBV19,.,CASSMGGTNEKLFF,TGTGCCAGTAGTATGGGAGGGACTAATGAAAAACTGTTTTTT
.,TRBJ1-5,TRBV6-2/TRBV6-3,.,CASSDLMPNQPQHF,TGTGCCAGCAGTGACCTCATGCCCAATCAGCCCCAGCATTTT
.,TRBJ2-1,TRBV9,.,CASSPSGSYNEQFF,TGTGCCAGCAGCCCCAGCGGGTCCTACAATGAGCAGTTCTTC
TRBD1,TRBJ1-2,TRBV18,.,CASSPDRGRWYGYTF,TGTGCCAGCTCACCAGACAGGGGGCGATGGTATGGCTACACCTTC
TRBD1,TRBJ2-7,TRBV3-1/TRBV3-2,.,CASSQAPTGGGEQYF,TGTGCCAGCAGCCAAGCCCCGACAGGGGGCGGCGAGCAGTACTTC
.,TRBJ1-2,TRBV30,once,CAWSVGSGVYGYTF,TGTGCCTGGAGTGTAGGATCAGGGGTCTATGGCTACACCTTC
TRBD1,TRBJ2-7,TRBV28,.,CASSFIGQAYEQYF,TGTGCCAGCAGTTTTATTGGACAGGCCTACGAGCAGTACTTC
.,TRBJ1-1,TRBV4-1,.,CASSQSQGFRSTEAFF,TGCGCCAGCAGCCAATCTCAGGGGTTCCGTAGCACTGAAGCTTTCTTT
.,TRBJ2-5,TRBV5-8,.,CASTSVWGNQETQYF,TGTGCCAGCACCTCCGTTTGGGGGAACCAAGAGACCCAGTACTTC
TRBD2,TRBJ2-1,TRBV5-1,.,CASSSSAAGGPSEQFF,TGCGCCAGCAGCTCCTCGGCAGCGGGGGGGCCTAGTGAGCAGTTCTTC
.,TRBJ1-4,TRBV3-1/TRBV3-2,.,CASSQAGGEKLFF,TGTGCCAGCAGCCAAGCTGGCGGTGAAAAACTGTTTTTT
.,TRBJ1-5,TRBV10-3,.,CAAQRDSNQPQHF,TGTGCCGCCCAAAGGGATAGCAATCAGCCCCAGCATTTT
.,TRBJ2-7,TRBV6-5,.,CASSWTLSSYEQYF,TGTGCCAGCAGTTGGACTTTGAGCTCCTACGAGCAGTACTTC
.,TRBJ2-7,TRBV6-2/TRBV6-3,once,CASSISYEQYF,TGTGCCAGCAGTATCAGTTACGAGCAGTACTTC
TRBD2,TRBJ2-2,TRBV19,.,CATGVLAGGTTGELFF,TGTGCCACCGGAGTCCTAGCGGGGGGGACCACCGGGGAGCTGTTTTTT
TRBD1,TRBJ2-7,TRBV5-5,.,CASSRGRDRGTYEQYF,TGTGCCAGCAGCCGGGGCCGGGACAGGGGGACCTACGAGCAGTACTTC
.,TRBJ2-1,TRBV4-3,.,CASSQDPGVPYNEQFF,TGCGCCAGCAGCCAAGATCCCGGGGTCCCCTACAATGAGCAGTTCTTC
.,TRBJ2-7,TRBV28,.,CASSLDDRASRLEQYF,TGTGCCAGCAGTTTAGACGACCGCGCTTCCCGCCTCGAGCAGTACTTC
.,TRBJ2-1,TRBV2,.,CASSEMTFNEQFF,TGTGCCAGCAGTGAAATGACTTTCAATGAGCAGTTCTTC
TRBD2,TRBJ2-5,TRBV18,.,CASSPPTSGGQGETQYF,TGTGCCAGCTCACCACCTACTAGCGGGGGCCAGGGGGAGACCCAGTACTTC
.,TRBJ1-5,TRBV28,.,CASSFLRGHIYSNQPQHF,TGTGCCAGCAGTTTTCTCCGGGGCCATATATATAGCAATCAGCCCCAGCATTTT
.,TRBJ2-5,TRBV7-8,.,CASSPPSETQYF,TGTGCCAGCAGCCCCCCTAGTGAGACCCAGTACTTC
.,TRBJ2-2,TRBV13,.,CASSLERESTGELFF,TGTGCCAGCAGCTTAGAACGGGAAAGCACCGGGGAGCTGTTTTTT
.,TRBJ2-3,TRBV30,.,CAWSVSPGADTQYF,TGTGCCTGGAGTGTATCCCCCGGGGCCGATACGCAGTATTTT
.,TRBJ2-7,TRBV21-1,.,CASSYGQGAPYEQYF,TGTGCCAGCAGCTACGGACAGGGGGCACCCTACGAGCAGTACTTC
.,TRBJ1-5,TRBV25-1,.,CASSPTGNQPQHF,TGTGCCAGCAGTCCCACAGGGAATCAGCCCCAGCATTTT
.,TRBJ2-1,TRBV7-2,.,CASSLGVSGYYNEQFF,TGTGCCAGCAGCTTAGGAGTTTCAGGGTACTACAATGAGCAGTTCTTC
.,TRBJ1-2,TRBV6-1,.,CASSETYESNYGYTF,TGTGCCAGCAGTGAAACTTACGAGTCTAACTATGGCTACACCTTC
.,TRBJ2-7,TRBV18,.,CASSPTNGYEQYF,TGTGCCAGCTCACCCACAAATGGGTACGAGCAGTACTTC